Below are 32 T cell receptor beta chains sequenced from a single sample in a study of T cell responses to AZD1222 COVID-19 vaccine. This table comes from immunoSEQ multiplex PCR, and its TCRdb copy is limited to in-frame clones, with some not included. Found here are roughly 150,000 clones, about 90% of them singletons; the top ten hold approximately 6.2%. The sequencing here drew on peripheral blood, taken 28 days after the second AZD1222 dose. The receptors were sampled from an adult who received the AZD1222 COVID-19 vaccine.

V usage is TRBV18 and J usage is TRBJ2-7, with D tentatively TRBD2 (6 bases). Trimming shortened V by 1 base and J by 2 bases, and 12 bases separated the two germline ends. The CDR3 consists of 15 residues. CDR1 is KGHSH and CDR2 is LQKENI in the germline V gene. The CDR3 DNA is TGTGCCAGCTCACCACTCATGGAGGGCCCCTACGAGCAGTACTTC. Amino acids: CASSPLMEGPYEQYF.

The J gene is TRBJ1-5, the V gene TRBV6-5, with a weak D call TRBD1 (5 bases). V dropped 5 bases and J dropped 5 bases, with 10 bases sitting between them. Germline V CDR1 and CDR2: MNHEY, SVGAGI. The CDR3 is 13 amino acids. In DNA, the CDR3 is TGTGCCAGCAGTACCGACAGTTATCAGCCCCAGCATTTT. It yields the protein CASSTDSYQPQHF.

The gene calls are TRBV30 and TRBJ1-4; the D is unclear. The CDR3 totals 14 residues. V was shortened by 2 bases and J by 0 bases, with 7 bases between the two germline ends. Germline V gives CDR1 GTSNPN, CDR2 SVGIG (reference sequence). Written as DNA, the CDR3 is TGTGCCTGGAGTCGACTTGCAACTAATGAAAAACTGTTTTTT. Its translation: CAWSRLATNEKLFF.

The chain carries TRBV7-2 and TRBJ1-3; D unclear. Between the trimmed V and J ends, which lost 3 bases and 0 bases, there was a span of 3 bases. The CDR3 covers 13 residues. The V gene's germline CDR1 is SGHTA and CDR2 FQGNSA. This CDR3 reads CASSFNSGNTIYF. The CDR3 DNA reads as TGTGCCAGCAGCTTTAACTCTGGAAACACCATATATTTT.

The V and J genes are TRBV19 and TRBJ1-6, with 7 bases fitting TRBD1. Losses at the gene ends were 3 bases for V and 5 bases for J; bases not matched to a gene: 7. This CDR3 spans 16 amino acids. In germline, CDR1 is LNHDA, CDR2 SQIVND (reference sequence). CDR3 region: CASSIGWDRNNSPLHF. In DNA form, the CDR3 reads TGTGCCAGTAGTATTGGATGGGACAGAAATAATTCACCCCTCCACTTT.

The table lists this clone with a few counts. This sequence joins TRBV6-5 and TRBJ1-1; D is ambiguous. V was clipped by 5 bases and J by 10 bases, with 14 bases between them. This CDR3 comprises 12 residues. Germline V gives CDR1 MNHEY, CDR2 SVGAGI. The CDR3 here is CASSSNGVRAFF. In nucleotides, the CDR3 is TGTGCCAGCAGTAGTAACGGGGTGCGAGCTTTCTTT.

V and J are TRBV7-9 and TRBJ1-2; TRBD1 matches at 7 bases. Germline V CDR1 and CDR2: SEHNR, FQNEAQ (reference sequence). The ends lost 5 bases at V and 1 base at J; junction bases unmatched: 7. This CDR3 spans 15 amino acids. CDR3 loop: CASSGPGDSNYGYTF. The DNA for the CDR3 is TGTGCCAGCAGCGGACCCGGGGACAGTAACTATGGCTACACCTTC.

V and J are TRBV2 and TRBJ1-3, with D possibly being TRBD1 (6 bases). Germline CDR1 is SNHLY and CDR2 is FYNNEI. Trimming stripped 7 bases from V and 0 bases from J, with 10 bases between. This CDR3 spans 14 amino acids. This CDR3 is CASNDRSSGNTIYF. DNA of the CDR3: TGTGCCAGCAACGACAGGAGCTCTGGAAACACCATATATTTT.

V usage is TRBV19 and J usage is TRBJ2-4; TRBD2 aligns across 7 bases. The CDR3 is 16 amino acids. CDR1 and CDR2 from the germline V gene are LNHDA and SQIVND (reference sequence). The ends lost 6 bases at V and 3 bases at J; junction bases unmatched: 11. The CDR3 DNA follows: TGTGCCAGTAGCAACCCCTCGACTAGCTTCAAAAACATTCAGTACTTC. As protein: CASSNPSTSFKNIQYF.

The V call is TRBV5-4, the J call TRBJ1-5; no clear D gene. In germline, CDR1 is SGHNT, CDR2 YYREEE (reference sequence). The CDR3 has 13 amino acids. Trimming pared 2 bases from V and 4 bases from J, leaving 7 bases between. CDR3 region: CASSLRWNQPQHF. As DNA, the CDR3 is TGTGCCAGCAGCTTAAGGTGGAATCAGCCCCAGCATTTT.

The rearrangement joins TRBV6-6 to TRBJ1-6, with 12 bases that match TRBD1. Germline assignment: CDR1 MNHNY and CDR2 SVGAGI (reference sequence). The CDR3 extends over 15 amino acids. V trimming: 6 bases; J trimming: 10 bases; junction bases outside the gene matches: 7. The CDR3 DNA is TGTGCCAGCAGCTCCGGGACAGGGGGCGGATCACCCCTCCACTTT. Residues: CASSSGTGGGSPLHF.

The chain combines TRBV5-1 with TRBJ2-2; D unclear. The V gene's germline CDR1 is SGHRS and CDR2 YFSETQ. The CDR3 is 16 residues long. The V end lost 6 bases, the J end lost 1 base, and 16 bases lay between the germline ends. The CDR3 sequence is CASKVAETGNTGELFF. As DNA, the CDR3 is TGCGCCAGCAAGGTTGCGGAGACTGGGAACACCGGGGAGCTGTTTTTT.

This clone was seen a single time. The gene calls are TRBV7-9 and TRBJ2-7; 9 bases match TRBD1. Trimming took 3 bases from V and 5 from J; bases not matched to a gene: 5. The CDR3 has 14 amino acids. Germline V gene sequence: CDR1 SEHNR, CDR2 FQNEAQ (reference sequence). The CDR3: CASSFGQGINEQYF. CDR3 nucleotides: TGTGCCAGCAGCTTTGGACAGGGGATAAACGAGCAGTACTTC.

The chain employs TRBV2 and TRBJ2-4; D not resolved. Trimming left V 3 bases short and J 7 bases short, with 10 bases between. CDR1 SNHLY and CDR2 FYNNEI come from the germline V gene. CDR3 size: 13 residues. The CDR3 DNA reads TGTGCCAGCAGTGACAGGTTGGGGAACATTCAGTACTTC. Translated: CASSDRLGNIQYF. The variable domain in full, completed from reference TRBV2 and TRBJ2-4, reads EPEVTQTPSHQVTQMGQEVILRCVPISNHLYFYWYRQILGQKVEFLVSFYNNEISEKSEIFDDQFSVERPDGSNFTLKIRSTKLEDSAMYFCASSDRLGNIQYFGAGTRLSVL.

This clone was counted between two and nine times. V gene TRBV19 combines with J gene TRBJ1-2, with 7 bases identical to TRBD1. The CDR3 loop spans 16 amino acids. Germline V gene lookup returns CDR1 LNHDA and CDR2 SQIVND (reference sequence). The J segment lost 3 bases and the V segment lost 2 bases, leaving 9 bases of the junction unmatched. This CDR3 is CASSIIGRQGHYGYTF. For the CDR3, the DNA is TGTGCCAGTAGTATAATTGGGAGACAGGGACACTATGGCTACACCTTC. The full variable domain, completed using reference TRBV19 and TRBJ1-2, is DGGITQSPKYLFRKEGQNVTLSCEQNLNHDAMYWYRQDPGQGLRLIYYSQIVNDFQKGDIAEGYSVSREKKESFPLTVTSAQKNPTAFYLCASSIIGRQGHYGYTFGSGTRLTVV.

The J gene is TRBJ2-1, the V gene TRBV4-2, with a weak D call TRBD2 (6 bases). Germline CDR1 LGHNA, CDR2 YNFKEQ. V was shortened by 1 base and J by 2 bases, with 9 bases between the two germline ends. This CDR3 contains 15 residues. CDR3 residues: CASSQAGGAYNEQFF. Here the CDR3 DNA reads TGTGCCAGCAGCCAAGCGGGCGGGGCCTACAATGAGCAGTTCTTC.

The chain joins TRBV28 to TRBJ1-2, with 11 bases matching TRBD1. Germline trimming cut 6 bases from V and 4 bases from J; bases unmatched to any gene: 13. The CDR3 has 17 amino acids. The germline CDR1 and CDR2 sequences are MDHEN and SYDVKM. As DNA, the CDR3 is TGTGCCAGCAGAACACCGGGACAGGGGGTTGTCAGCTATGGCTACACCTTC. This translates into CASRTPGQGVVSYGYTF.

This chain uses TRBV28 with TRBJ2-3; D not certain. Looked up from germline, CDR1 is MDHEN and CDR2 is SYDVKM. Trimming cost V 6 bases and J 2 bases, with 12 bases left between them. The CDR3 runs 14 residues. CDR3 sequence (DNA): TGTGCCAGCAGATGGGGTCCGGTCACAGATACGCAGTATTTT. Its translation is CASRWGPVTDTQYF.

The V gene is TRBV5-1, the J gene TRBJ1-2; TRBD1 aligns across 9 bases. Trimming removed 5 bases from V and 7 bases from J; junction bases left unmatched: 9. Germline V gene data show CDR1 as SGHRS and CDR2 as YFSETQ. The CDR3 has 14 residues. The CDR3 DNA reads TGCGCCAGCAGGCCCACCGGGACAGGGAGTGGCTACACCTTC. Protein sequence: CASRPTGTGSGYTF.

V and J are TRBV14 and TRBJ1-2; D unclear. Trimming removed 4 bases from V and 7 bases from J, with 13 bases in between. This CDR3 region has 13 residues. Germline CDR1 reads SGHDN; CDR2 reads FVKESK. The CDR3 protein is CASSPLMVGGYTF. The CDR3 nucleotides read TGTGCCAGCAGCCCACTGATGGTTGGTGGCTACACCTTC.

This chain uses TRBV7-2 with TRBJ1-5, with D tentatively TRBD1 (5 bases). Trimming pared 1 base from V and 7 bases from J, leaving 14 bases between. The CDR3 is 15 residues long. CDR1 and CDR2 from the germline V gene are SGHTA and FQGNSA. The DNA of the CDR3 is TGTGCCAGCAGCTTAGTTGTTCAGGGTGGGCAGCCCCAGCATTTT. Translating it yields CASSLVVQGGQPQHF.

The chain has TRBV5-4 and TRBJ1-1; 10 bases are a match to TRBD1. After removal of 3 bases from V and 10 bases from J, the junction contained 9 bases not matched to a gene. Germline CDR1 is SGHNT and CDR2 is YYREEE (reference sequence). CDR3 length: 14 amino acids. CDR3: CASSWGTGELVAFF. The CDR3 DNA follows: TGTGCCAGCAGCTGGGGGACAGGGGAGCTCGTAGCTTTCTTT.

The rearrangement links TRBV30 to TRBJ1-6, with D possibly TRBD1 on 5 matching bases. CDR1 and CDR2 (germline): GTSNPN, SVGIG (reference sequence). The CDR3 has 15 residues. CDR3 bases: TGTGCATGGGCCATGCGGGGCAGGGTTAATTCACCCCTCCACTTT. Protein: CAWAMRGRVNSPLHF. Filled out from reference TRBV30 and TRBJ1-6, the complete variable domain reads SQTIHQWPATLVQPVGSPLSLECTVEGTSNPNLYWYRQAAGRGLQLLFYSVGIGQISSEVPQNLSASRPQDRQFILSSKKLLLSDSGFYLCAWAMRGRVNSPLHFGNGTRLTVT.

The rearrangement joins TRBV28 to TRBJ1-3; D uncertain. This CDR3 is built from 12 residues. Germline V CDR1 and CDR2: MDHEN, SYDVKM. Trimming removed 6 bases at V and 4 bases at J, with 7 bases between. CDR3 nucleotide sequence: TGTGCCAGCAGCGTATTCGGAAACACCATATATTTT. It is translated as CASSVFGNTIYF.

This chain connects TRBV19 to TRBJ1-4, with D uncertain. Germline assignment: CDR1 LNHDA and CDR2 SQIVND (reference sequence). Trimming shortened V by 3 bases and J by 4 bases, and 6 bases separated the two germline ends. CDR3 length equals 13 residues. The CDR3 sequence: CASSIRYNEKLFF. DNA of the CDR3: TGTGCCAGTAGTATTCGCTATAATGAAAAACTGTTTTTT.

The gene calls are TRBV28 and TRBJ2-7, with D perhaps assigned TRBD1 or TRBD2 (5 bases each). The CDR3 covers 14 residues. Germline V gene data show CDR1 as MDHEN and CDR2 as SYDVKM. The V and J ends lost 6 bases and 1 base respectively, with 13 bases between them. The CDR3 DNA reads as TGTGCCAGCAGCGGGACCGCAGCATCCTACGAGCAGTACTTC. Translation: CASSGTAASYEQYF.

This chain joins TRBV28 and TRBJ2-7; D unresolved. Trimming took off 7 bases at V and 0 bases at J, with 10 bases between the two ends. The germline V gene has CDR1 MDHEN and CDR2 SYDVKM. This CDR3 is built from 13 residues. The CDR3 sequence: CASTLGPSYEQYF. As DNA, the CDR3 is TGTGCCAGCACTCTTGGCCCCTCCTACGAGCAGTACTTC.

This rearrangement joins TRBV19 to TRBJ2-7; 7 bases map to TRBD1. Per the germline V gene, CDR1 is LNHDA and CDR2 is SQIVND (reference sequence). There are 15 residues in the CDR3. After removal of 5 bases from V and 5 bases from J, the junction contained 12 bases not matched to a gene. The DNA of the CDR3 is TGTGCCAGTAGTGGGGACAGAAGTTATTCAGACGAGCAGTACTTC. Translation: CASSGDRSYSDEQYF. The entire variable domain, with the rest obtained from reference TRBV19 and TRBJ2-7, is as follows: DGGITQSPKYLFRKEGQNVTLSCEQNLNHDAMYWYRQDPGQGLRLIYYSQIVNDFQKGDIAEGYSVSREKKESFPLTVTSAQKNPTAFYLCASSGDRSYSDEQYFGPGTRLTVT.

This chain joins TRBV18 and TRBJ1-2, with 7 positions matching TRBD1. Germline V gene sequence: CDR1 KGHSH, CDR2 LQKENI. CDR3 length: 13 residues. V lost 8 bases and J lost 3; bases outside the gene matches: 6. CDR3: CASLGDRDYGYTF. The CDR3, as DNA: TGTGCCAGCCTTGGTGACAGGGACTATGGCTACACCTTC.

This chain links TRBV5-1 with TRBJ2-5; 9 bases agree with TRBD1. CDR1 SGHRS and CDR2 YFSETQ come from the germline V gene. V lost 4 bases to trimming and J lost 6 bases; unmatched junction nucleotides: 13. The length of the CDR3 is 16 residues. The CDR3 sequence: CASSPLPGQGSQTQYF. In DNA form, the CDR3 reads TGCGCCAGCAGCCCCTTGCCGGGACAGGGTTCGCAGACCCAGTACTTC.

J is TRBJ2-5 and V is TRBV5-4; 9 bases agree with TRBD1. This CDR3 spans 18 amino acids. Unmatched junction bases numbered 13, after V lost 3 bases and J lost 1 base. Per germline, CDR1 SGHNT and CDR2 YYREEE (reference sequence). CDR3 DNA: TGTGCCAGCAGCTGGGGGGACAGGGCCCCAAGTGGCCAAGAGACCCAGTACTTC. This translates into CASSWGDRAPSGQETQYF.

This chain uses TRBV5-1 with TRBJ1-4, with D possibly matching TRBD1 (5 bases). Germline CDR1 is SGHRS and CDR2 is YFSETQ. The CDR3 totals 16 residues. The V end was cut by 4 bases, the J end by 4 bases, with 17 bases between. Here the CDR3 DNA reads TGCGCCAGCAGCCTCGCCCCGGGGCAACATAATGAAAAACTGTTTTTT. This gives the protein CASSLAPGQHNEKLFF. Supplemented by reference TRBV5-1 and TRBJ1-4, the full variable domain reads KAGVTQTPRYLIKTRGQQVTLSCSPISGHRSVSWYQQTPGQGLQFLFEYFSETQRNKGNFPGRFSGRQFSNSRSEMNVSTLELGDSALYLCASSLAPGQHNEKLFFGSGTQLSVL.